This TCR beta chain was recovered during a study of blood T cells in healthy people across ages. Isolation yielded PBMCs, at least 7 million per sample, in every case. Total RNA extracted from each sample amounted to at least 6 micrograms. Germline lookup yields CDR1 MNHEY and CDR2 SVGEGT. Trimming shortened V by 4 bases and J by 11 bases, and 11 bases separated the two germline ends. The CDR3 spans 11 residues. A J-beta primer mix and a sample-barcoded 5' primer were used in a second PCR of about 7 to 12 cycles. Each CDR3 protein is one row after TCRdb ran MiXCR on the 5' RACE reads. The sample consists of about 640,000 distinct CDR3 sequences, approximately 59% of them appearing once.

The origin of this receptor is a man between 60 and 75 years old in good health. The specimen was blood. V is TRBV6-2 or TRBV6-3 and J is TRBJ2-5; tentative D call: TRBD1 (5 bases). The CDR3 sequence: CASSLGARQYF. CDR3 coding DNA: TGTGCCAGCAGTTTAGGGGCGCGGCAGTACTTC.